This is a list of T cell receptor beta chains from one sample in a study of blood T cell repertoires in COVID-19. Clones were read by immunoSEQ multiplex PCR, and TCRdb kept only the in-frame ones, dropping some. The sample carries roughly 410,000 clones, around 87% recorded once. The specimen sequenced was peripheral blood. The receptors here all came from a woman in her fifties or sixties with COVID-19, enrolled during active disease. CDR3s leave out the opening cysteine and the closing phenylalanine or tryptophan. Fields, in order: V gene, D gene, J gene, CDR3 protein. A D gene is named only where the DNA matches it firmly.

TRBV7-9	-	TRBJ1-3	ASSLITGPSGNTIY
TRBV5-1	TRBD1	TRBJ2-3	ASSLAGTGADTQY
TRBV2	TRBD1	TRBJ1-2	ASRTGGTHSYT
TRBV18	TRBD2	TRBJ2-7	ASSPPLGLAGNEQY
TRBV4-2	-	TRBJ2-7	ASSQATGHLYEQY
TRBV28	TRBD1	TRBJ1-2	ASSTGTGIPNYGYT
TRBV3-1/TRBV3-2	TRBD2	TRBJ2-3	ASSLRLAGTDTQY
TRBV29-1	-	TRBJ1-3	SVEAGSKNTIY
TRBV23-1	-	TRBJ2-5	ASSQSGTTTQY
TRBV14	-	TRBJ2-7	ASSQHTGAYEQY
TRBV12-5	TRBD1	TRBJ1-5	ASGLVGRGLLLWNQPQH
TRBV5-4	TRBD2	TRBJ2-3	ASSPVLGGAEDTQY
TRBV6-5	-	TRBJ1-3	ASSSLPGAPGNTIY
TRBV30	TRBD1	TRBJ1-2	AWSFNDRGGYGYT
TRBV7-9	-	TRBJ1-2	ASSLRGGYT
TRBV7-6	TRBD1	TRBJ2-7	ASSPQTGGFDEQY
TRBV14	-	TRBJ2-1	ASSQSNNEQF
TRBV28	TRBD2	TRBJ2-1	ASSLAGGGYNEQF
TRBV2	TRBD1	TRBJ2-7	ASSPDRGYEQY
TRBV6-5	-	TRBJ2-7	ASSSPYSVEQY
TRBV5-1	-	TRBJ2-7	ASSQTEPRQDEQY
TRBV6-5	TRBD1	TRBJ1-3	ASRSGTGEGNTIY
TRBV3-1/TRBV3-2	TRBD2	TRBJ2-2	ASSQGLAGANTGELF
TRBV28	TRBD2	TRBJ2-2	ASSSGGASGGELF
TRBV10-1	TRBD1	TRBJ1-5	ASSESSDRVTLNQPQH
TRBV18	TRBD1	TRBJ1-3	ASSTTGLRNTIY
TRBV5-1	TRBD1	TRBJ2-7	ASSFLPGTGDYEQY
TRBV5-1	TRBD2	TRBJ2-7	ASSPGLAWYEQY
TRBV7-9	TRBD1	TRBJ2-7	ALDRAPNAYEQY
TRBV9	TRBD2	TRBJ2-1	ASSVGRGGAHTRSYNEQF
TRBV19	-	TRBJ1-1	ASTHPPAATKEAF
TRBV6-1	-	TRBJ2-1	ASSEAPGSYNEQF
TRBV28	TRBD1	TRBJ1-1	ASRAGTVNTEAF
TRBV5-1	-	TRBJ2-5	ASSIEGAETSGQY
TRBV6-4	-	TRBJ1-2	ASSPDSTVRYGYT
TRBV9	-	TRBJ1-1	ASSVVVGQGSDAEAF
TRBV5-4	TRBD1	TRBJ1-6	ASSLGTGVSPLH
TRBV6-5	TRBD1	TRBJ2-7	ASSYSGQHYPYEQY
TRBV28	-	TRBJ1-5	ASRRVKQPQH
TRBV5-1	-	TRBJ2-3	ASSLGRQGTDTQY